A single T cell receptor beta chain is shown here with its context. Antigen specificity is unknown. This CDR3 has 15 residues. This entry comes from a study of CXCR3-negative and CXCR3-positive naive CD8 T cells. Study-wide points: Memory CD8+ cells showed much lower diversity, while both naive subsets were comparably high.

With UMI labels, 5' RACE was used to prepare the TRB cDNA libraries. TCRdb reprocessed the 5' RACE reads and stores each CDR3 protein as one record, lacking DNA. In total, the table holds tens of thousands of distinct CDR3 sequences. The chain carries TRBV21-1 and TRBJ2-1; there is no DNA to check the TCRdb D call of TRBD2. TRBV21-1 is described as a pseudogene. Input material: naive CXCR3- CD8+ T cells from blood. As for subset: CD45RO-CCR7+CD27+CD95- naive CD8+ T cells lacking CXCR3 (TNR3-). This TCR was sampled from a human donor in good health. Some clones in this sample may be carry-over from other donors' samples. This chain's CDR3 is CASVLRGALYNEQFF.